This paragraph reports one T cell receptor beta chain. Its antigen is currently unknown. The source of the sample is a study of cytomegalovirus exposure and HLA in healthy donors. Study-wide context: Drawn from HLA-typed donors, about 82 million unique TCRs were held in an early data release.

60 Vbeta and 13 Jbeta primers were used in PCR. Some clones are missing from TCRdb's copy, which holds only in-frame ones; the method was immunoSEQ multiplex PCR. This sample has 100,000 or so clones, with around 80% found just once. Notes on the study in general: Among the most significant clusters, several appeared linked to common viral pathogens in a later analysis. Associated with HLA alleles at 0.05 false discovery rate in a later analysis were over 15,000 TCR beta sequences.

CDR1 and CDR2 (germline): SGHRS, YFSETQ. The CDR3 runs to 15 residues. Trimming removed 4 bases from V and 6 bases from J, with 19 bases in between. Sequencing used PBMCs. This receptor was identified in a woman aged 50 to 65 in good health and CMV-seropositive. The chain recombines TRBV5-1 with TRBJ1-1; the D gene is possibly TRBD1 (6 bases). CDR3 residues: CASSLGGGRGAEAFF. CDR3 nucleotide sequence: TGCGCCAGCAGCCTAGGGGGTGGGAGGGGCGCTGAAGCTTTCTTT.